This T cell receptor beta chain was obtained from a study of shared clonotypes between healthy human individuals. The germline gives CDR1 SGDLS, CDR2 YYNGEE. Trimming removed 4 bases from V and 7 bases from J, with 12 bases in between. The CDR3 runs to 14 residues. Sequenced by immunoSEQ multiplex PCR; TCRdb stores in-frame clones only, minus some. The sample has approximately 940,000 clones, more than 75% seen once; the top ten hold over 1.3%. This clonotype was obtained from a man aged 18 to 30 in good health. The sequenced material came from memory CD4+ T cells sorted from blood. Subset meaning: CD45RA-negative fraction. V gene TRBV9 combines with J gene TRBJ1-6; D ambiguous. CDR3 bases: TGTGCCAGCAGCTTCGCTGCAGAGAATTCACCCCTCCACTTT. Its protein is CASSFAAENSPLHF.